The next 16 T cell receptor beta chains were all read from a single sample in a study of blood T cell repertoires in COVID-19. Assay used: immunoSEQ multiplex PCR; TCRdb lists only in-frame clones, some missing. The repertoire holds approximately 390,000 clones, with roughly 89% as singletons. Input material: PBMCs or T cells enriched from blood (not recorded which). The receptors were sampled from a woman in her fifties or sixties who had recovered from COVID-19.

This clone was seen more than once but under ten times. The chain employs TRBV7-6 and TRBJ1-1, with TRBD1 identical over 9 bases. The CDR3 is made up of 16 amino acids. Per the germline V gene, CDR1 is SGHVS and CDR2 is FNYEAQ. Unmatched junction bases numbered 9, after V lost 5 bases and J lost 2 bases. The CDR3 DNA sequence: TGTGCCAGCAGCGCGACAGGGGGTTCCTTTAACACTGAAGCTTTCTTT. It codes for CASSATGGSFNTEAFF.

This clone was seen a handful of times. J is TRBJ1-1 and V is TRBV5-1, with TRBD1 matching over 7 bases. The CDR3 totals 16 residues. The V gene end was trimmed by 4 bases and the J gene end by 0 bases; junction bases not matched to a gene: 9. Germline V gene data show CDR1 as SGHRS and CDR2 as YFSETQ. As DNA, the CDR3 is TGCGCCAGCAGCGTAGGACAGGCTAATATGAACACTGAAGCTTTCTTT. It is translated as CASSVGQANMNTEAFF.

This rearrangement joins TRBV11-1 to TRBJ2-1; the D is unclear. V gave up 1 base and J gave up 8 bases, with 6 bases separating them. Per germline, CDR1 SGHAT and CDR2 FQDESV (reference sequence). CDR3 length: 12 residues. CDR3 protein: CASSLEPHEQFF. DNA for the CDR3: TGTGCCAGCAGCTTAGAGCCCCATGAGCAGTTCTTC.

J is TRBJ2-7 and V is TRBV13; a weak D match, TRBD2 (5 bases). Germline CDR1 reads PRHDT; CDR2 reads FYEKMQ (reference sequence). The length of the CDR3 is 13 residues. Trimming pared 5 bases from V and 6 bases from J, leaving 14 bases between. CDR3: CASSLAEGFEQYF. CDR3 nucleotide sequence: TGTGCCAGCAGCCTCGCAGAGGGTTTCGAGCAGTACTTC.

The chain has TRBV10-3 and TRBJ1-1; D call uncertain. CDR1 ENHRY and CDR2 SYGVKD come from the germline V gene. This CDR3 contains 14 residues. V dropped 3 bases and J dropped 1 base, with 9 bases sitting between them. The CDR3 nucleotides are TGTGCCATCAGTGATACAGATGGGAACACTGAAGCTTTCTTT. It yields the protein CAISDTDGNTEAFF.

V gene TRBV5-1 combines with J gene TRBJ2-2, with TRBD1 matching 9 bases. The CDR3 has 16 amino acids. With V trimmed by 2 bases and J by 4 bases, 6 bases remained unmatched. CDR1 and CDR2 (germline): SGHRS, YFSETQ. In nucleotides, the CDR3 is TGCGCCAGCAGCTTACCCGGGACAGGGTCCACCGGGGAGCTGTTTTTT. It translates to CASSLPGTGSTGELFF.

The chain links TRBV6-5 to TRBJ1-5; D possibly corresponds to TRBD1 (5 bases). The germline CDR1 and CDR2 sequences are MNHEY and SVGAGI. Trimming cost V 9 bases and J 2 bases, with 8 bases left between them. CDR3 length: 12 amino acids. In DNA, the CDR3 is TGTGCCAGTGGGGGGGGCAATCAGCCCCAGCATTTT. It encodes CASGGGNQPQHF.

The chain carries TRBV7-6 and TRBJ1-1, with 10 bases identical to TRBD1. In germline, CDR1 is SGHVS, CDR2 FNYEAQ. The V gene end was trimmed by 1 base and the J gene end by 8 bases; junction bases not matched to a gene: 1. There are 13 residues in the CDR3. CDR3 sequence reads: CASSLGTGGEAFF. In DNA form, the CDR3 reads TGTGCCAGCAGCTTAGGGACAGGGGGAGAAGCTTTCTTT.

CDR3 nucleotide sequence: TGTGCCAGCAGCTTGTGTTCGGACAGGGAATTATGCGAGCAGTACTTC. Translating it yields CASSLCSDRELCEQYF. The chain links TRBV5-4 to TRBJ2-7, with TRBD1 identical over 8 bases. With 1 base clipped from V and 6 bases from J, the junction kept 12 bases outside the gene matches. Germline V gene lookup returns CDR1 SGHNT and CDR2 YYREEE (reference sequence). There are 16 residues in the CDR3.

This clone was observed a single time. The chain recombines TRBV3-1 (or the pseudogene TRBV3-2) with TRBJ2-6; 10 bases fit TRBD1. Trimming removed 1 base from V and 4 bases from J; junction bases left unmatched: 4. Germline values: CDR1 LGHDT, CDR2 YNNKEL (reference sequence). This CDR3 has 17 residues. CDR3 DNA sequence: TGTGCCAGCAGCCAAGTGGGACAGGGGCCCGGGGCCAACGTCCTGACTTTC. It codes for CASSQVGQGPGANVLTF.

The chain has TRBV4-2 and TRBJ1-2; weak D call: TRBD1 (5 bases). Germline assignment: CDR1 LGHNA and CDR2 YNFKEQ. This CDR3 has 13 residues. V lost 4 bases to trimming and J lost 7 bases, with 13 bases between them. CDR3 in amino acids: CASSPFTGGGYTF. CDR3 bases: TGTGCCAGCAGCCCATTTACGGGGGGTGGCTACACCTTC.

This chain uses TRBV6-5 with TRBJ2-7, with D uncertain. CDR1 is MNHEY and CDR2 is SVGAGI in the germline V gene. V was cut by 2 bases and J by 2 bases, with 7 bases left in between. The CDR3 spans 13 residues. CDR3 sequence: CASSYRLPYEQYF. CDR3 bases: TGTGCCAGCAGTTACCGACTCCCCTACGAGCAGTACTTC.

This clone came up once. The gene calls are TRBV7-2 and TRBJ2-2; 9 bases are shared with TRBD2. Trimming removed 3 bases from V and 3 bases from J; junction bases left unmatched: 2. The CDR3 spans 15 residues. Germline V gene sequence: CDR1 SGHTA, CDR2 FQGNSA. The CDR3 DNA reads as TGTGCCAGCAGCTTCCGACTAGCGGACACCGGGGAGCTGTTTTTT. It translates to CASSFRLADTGELFF.

This rearrangement joins TRBV9 to TRBJ2-3; 7 bases fit TRBD2. CDR1 is SGDLS, CDR2 YYNGEE, per germline. CDR3 length: 14 residues. J lost 4 bases, V lost 3 bases, and 5 bases had no gene match. In nucleotides, the CDR3 is TGTGCCAGCAGCGGCGGACTAGACCCAGATACGCAGTATTTT. It is translated as CASSGGLDPDTQYF. Complete variable domain (other parts from reference TRBV9 and TRBJ2-3): DSGVTQTPKHLITATGQRVTLRCSPRSGDLSVYWYQQSLDQGLQFLIQYYNGEERAKGNILERFSAQQFPDLHSELNLSSLELGDSALYFCASSGGLDPDTQYFGPGTRLTVL.

The J gene is TRBJ2-5, the V gene TRBV5-1; TRBD1 aligns across 12 bases. Germline trimming cut 3 bases from V and 5 bases from J; bases unmatched to any gene: 5. Germline V lookup: CDR1 SGHRS, CDR2 YFSETQ. This CDR3 spans 15 amino acids. This CDR3 reads CASSWTGTGGETQYF. In nucleotides, the CDR3 is TGCGCCAGCAGCTGGACCGGGACAGGGGGCGAGACCCAGTACTTC. The entire variable domain, with the rest obtained from reference TRBV5-1 and TRBJ2-5, is as follows: KAGVTQTPRYLIKTRGQQVTLSCSPISGHRSVSWYQQTPGQGLQFLFEYFSETQRNKGNFPGRFSGRQFSNSRSEMNVSTLELGDSALYLCASSWTGTGGETQYFGPGTRLLVL.

The chain links TRBV12-3 or TRBV12-4 to TRBJ1-1; a possible D gene is TRBD1 (6 bases). V lost 3 bases to trimming and J lost 4 bases, with 9 bases between them. The CDR3 is 13 amino acids. The CDR3 protein is CASSLSGATEAFF. The DNA of the CDR3 is TGTGCCAGCAGTTTGTCAGGGGCCACTGAAGCTTTCTTT.